The present T cell receptor (beta chain) was sequenced within a study of blood T cell repertoires in COVID-19. Methods used by the authors: Researchers report that nucleated cell counts were estimated from reference gene primer amplification. Only in-frame clones appear in the TCRdb table, and some are missing; sequencing was by immunoSEQ multiplex PCR. V, J and clone size are those of that table, while D and trimming were read from the DNA. The table shows roughly 330,000 clones, with around 92% occurring only once. The origin of this receptor is a young man who had recovered from COVID-19. Input material: peripheral blood.

The CDR3 bases are TGTGCCAGCAGCGTAAATCGAAGACAGGGGTCCGCGAACACCGGGGAGCTGTTTTTT. Translating gives CASSVNRRQGSANTGELFF. This chain joins TRBV9 and TRBJ2-2, with 8 bases matching TRBD1. The trim removed 1 base at V and 0 bases at J, leaving 11 bases unmatched. CDR3 length equals 19 residues. Germline V gene data show CDR1 as SGDLS and CDR2 as YYNGEE.